The clone carrying this TCR beta chain was counted between two and nine times. The antigen remains unidentified. Next came a second PCR, run for about 6 to 11 cycles, which used a sample-barcoded 5' primer along with a J-beta primer mix. Tagging of each cDNA molecule was performed by a template-switch adaptor with 12 random nucleotides. MiXCR, applied by TCRdb to the 5' RACE reads, yields one record per CDR3 protein. The sample gives 1.5 million to 2 million distinct CDR3 sequences, approximately 32% of which show up once; approximately 10% is in the top ten. Isolation yielded PBMCs, at least 7 million per sample, in every case. Extraction of total RNA produced a minimum of 5.5 micrograms from each sample. V lost 4 bases and J lost 0, with 16 bases in between. This CDR3 comprises 17 residues. Per germline, CDR1 SGHDN and CDR2 FVKESK. The entry originates in a study of blood T cells in healthy people across ages. Study-level points and caveats: Among T cells, TCR beta diversity per million cells dropped roughly linearly as age rose.

Sequencing used blood. The clonotype comes from a woman aged 25 to 45 in good health. V gene TRBV14 combines with J gene TRBJ2-1; D unclear. The CDR3, as DNA: TGTGCCAGCAGCCCCCACCTGGGCACATTCTCCTACAATGAGCAGTTCTTC. As protein: CASSPHLGTFSYNEQFF.